Listed below are T cell receptor beta chains from one sample, sequenced in a study of T cell responses to AZD1222 COVID-19 vaccine. Assay used: immunoSEQ multiplex PCR; TCRdb lists only in-frame clones, some missing. The table has around 89,000 clones, 70% to 90% seen once. Here the sequenced sample was peripheral blood, taken on day 0 of AZD1222 vaccination. The receptors come from an adult in good health. CDR3s include the opening cysteine and the closing phenylalanine or tryptophan. A D gene is named only where the DNA matches it firmly. Rows give clone size only sometimes, using once, few, many, or a class for an expanded clone.

D: TRBD1; V: TRBV3-1/TRBV3-2; J: TRBJ1-2; size: -; CDR3: CASSHGDRAGGGYTF; DNA: TGTGCCAGCAGCCATGGGGACAGGGCCGGAGGTGGCTACACCTTC
D: -; V: TRBV6-2/TRBV6-3; J: TRBJ2-5; size: -; CDR3: CASSYDEPQETQYF; DNA: TGTGCCAGCAGTTACGATGAACCACAAGAGACCCAGTACTTC
D: TRBD1; V: TRBV6-6; J: TRBJ1-1; size: -; CDR3: CASSRPGTEFEAFF; DNA: TGTGCCAGCAGTCGCCCCGGGACAGAGTTTGAAGCTTTCTTT
D: TRBD1; V: TRBV5-1; J: TRBJ1-2; size: -; CDR3: CASSLVPQGADYGYTF; DNA: TGCGCCAGCAGCTTGGTACCACAGGGGGCAGATTATGGCTACACCTTC
D: TRBD2; V: TRBV4-1; J: TRBJ2-5; size: -; CDR3: CASSQDRRGGQETQYF; DNA: TGCGCCAGCAGCCAAGATAGGCGGGGGGGCCAAGAGACCCAGTACTTC
D: -; V: TRBV25-1; J: TRBJ2-7; size: once; CDR3: CASSGLTPRGGANHEQYF; DNA: TGTGCCAGCAGTGGGCTCACTCCGCGGGGAGGAGCAAACCACGAGCAGTACTTC
D: TRBD1; V: TRBV7-9; J: TRBJ1-1; size: -; CDR3: CASSPGQVLNTEAFF; DNA: TGTGCCAGCAGCCCGGGACAGGTTTTGAACACTGAAGCTTTCTTT
D: -; V: TRBV30; J: TRBJ1-1; size: -; CDR3: CAWSVIGDGEAFF; DNA: TGTGCCTGGAGTGTTATCGGCGACGGTGAAGCTTTCTTT
D: TRBD1; V: TRBV5-1; J: TRBJ1-6; size: once; CDR3: CASNAWGQGSNSPLHF; DNA: TGCGCCAGCAACGCTTGGGGACAGGGTTCAAATTCACCCCTCCACTTT
D: -; V: TRBV25-1; J: TRBJ1-1; size: -; CDR3: CASRNPTGDEAFF; DNA: TGTGCCAGCAGGAACCCGACGGGGGACGAAGCTTTCTTT
D: TRBD1; V: TRBV3-1/TRBV3-2; J: TRBJ1-1; size: -; CDR3: CASRQGASGTEAFF; DNA: TGTGCCAGCAGGCAGGGGGCCAGCGGCACTGAAGCTTTCTTT
D: -; V: TRBV12-3/TRBV12-4; J: TRBJ2-5; size: -; CDR3: CASREQGLETQYF; DNA: TGTGCCAGCAGGGAACAGGGCCTGGAGACCCAGTACTTC
D: -; V: TRBV24-1; J: TRBJ2-1; size: -; CDR3: CATSDQGLGLNEQFF; DNA: TGTGCCACCAGTGATCAGGGACTGGGACTCAATGAGCAGTTCTTC
D: -; V: TRBV5-1; J: TRBJ1-3; size: -; CDR3: CASSYRDIGSGNTIYF; DNA: TGCGCCAGCAGCTACCGGGACATAGGGTCTGGAAACACCATATATTTT
D: -; V: TRBV19; J: TRBJ2-7; size: once; CDR3: CASSSGRDEQYF; DNA: TGTGCCAGTAGTTCCGGACGAGACGAGCAGTACTTC
D: -; V: TRBV7-9; J: TRBJ1-1; size: -; CDR3: CASSLGQVNTEAFF; DNA: TGTGCCAGCAGCTTAGGGCAGGTGAACACTGAAGCTTTCTTT
D: -; V: TRBV11-3; J: TRBJ1-1; size: -; CDR3: CASSAVTGAEAFF; DNA: TGTGCCAGCAGCGCGGTCACGGGAGCTGAAGCTTTCTTT
D: -; V: TRBV28; J: TRBJ1-6; size: -; CDR3: CATVDSYNSPLHF; DNA: TGTGCCACCGTAGACAGTTATAATTCACCCCTCCACTTT
D: -; V: TRBV28; J: TRBJ1-6; size: -; CDR3: CASSVGPQAGTLHF; DNA: TGTGCCAGCAGCGTCGGGCCCCAGGCGGGGACCCTCCACTTT
D: -; V: TRBV21-1; J: TRBJ2-7; size: once; CDR3: CASSKAEGDGSSYEQYF; DNA: TGTGCCAGCAGCAAAGCCGAGGGGGACGGAAGCTCCTACGAGCAGTACTTC
D: TRBD2; V: TRBV3-1/TRBV3-2; J: TRBJ2-5; size: -; CDR3: CASSRTTSGGAPTQYF; DNA: TGTGCCAGCAGTCGAACGACTAGCGGGGGGGCACCGACCCAGTACTTC
D: TRBD1; V: TRBV5-1; J: TRBJ1-2; size: -; CDR3: CASSLSGGANYGYTF; DNA: TGCGCCAGCAGCTTGTCAGGGGGGGCTAACTATGGCTACACCTTC
D: -; V: TRBV6-1; J: TRBJ1-2; size: -; CDR3: CASSEGPNPYGYTF; DNA: TGTGCCAGCAGTGAAGGCCCCAACCCCTATGGCTACACCTTC
D: TRBD2; V: TRBV18; J: TRBJ2-7; size: -; CDR3: CASSPETSGSSYEQYF; DNA: TGTGCCAGCTCACCAGAGACTAGCGGGAGCTCCTACGAGCAGTACTTC
D: -; V: TRBV5-1; J: TRBJ2-3; size: -; CDR3: CASSLEKGTDTQYF; DNA: TGCGCCAGCAGCTTGGAAAAAGGCACAGATACGCAGTATTTT
D: -; V: TRBV6-4; J: TRBJ1-5; size: -; CDR3: CASSAGGNQPQHF; DNA: TGTGCCAGCAGTGCCGGTGGGAATCAGCCCCAGCATTTT
D: -; V: TRBV12-3/TRBV12-4; J: TRBJ1-1; size: -; CDR3: CASSPQGFTEAFF; DNA: TGTGCCAGCAGTCCCCAGGGTTTCACTGAAGCTTTCTTT
D: -; V: TRBV19; J: TRBJ1-4; size: -; CDR3: CASTRVGPTEKLFF; DNA: TGTGCCAGTACCCGAGTGGGGCCAACGGAAAAACTGTTTTTT
D: TRBD1; V: TRBV28; J: TRBJ2-3; size: -; CDR3: CASKGTGAGTDTQYF; DNA: TGTGCCAGCAAGGGTACAGGGGCGGGCACAGATACGCAGTATTTT
D: TRBD2; V: TRBV20-1; J: TRBJ2-5; size: -; CDR3: CSASGASGSEETQYF; DNA: TGCAGTGCTAGTGGGGCTAGCGGGAGCGAGGAGACCCAGTACTTC
D: -; V: TRBV5-1; J: TRBJ2-5; size: few; CDR3: CASTTGNIQSSQETQYF; DNA: TGCGCCAGCACCACCGGGAATATACAATCCTCCCAAGAGACCCAGTACTTC
D: TRBD1; V: TRBV19; J: TRBJ1-4; size: -; CDR3: CASRPGGGNEKLFF; DNA: TGTGCCAGTAGGCCAGGGGGTGGCAATGAAAAACTGTTTTTT
D: TRBD2; V: TRBV4-1; J: TRBJ2-1; size: -; CDR3: CASSQTPGHRTSGRGYEQFF; DNA: TGCGCCAGCAGCCAAACCCCGGGACATCGGACTAGCGGGAGAGGATATGAGCAGTTCTTC
D: -; V: TRBV19; J: TRBJ1-4; size: once; CDR3: CASSLQGYNEKLFF; DNA: TGTGCCAGTAGTCTACAGGGATATAATGAAAAACTGTTTTTT
D: -; V: TRBV5-1; J: TRBJ1-2; size: -; CDR3: CASSFEANYGYTF; DNA: TGCGCCAGCAGCTTTGAGGCGAACTATGGCTACACCTTC
D: -; V: TRBV7-2; J: TRBJ2-7; size: many; CDR3: CASSLGGRVSYEQYF; DNA: TGTGCCAGCAGCTTAGGAGGCAGGGTAAGCTACGAGCAGTACTTC
D: -; V: TRBV10-3; J: TRBJ2-1; size: few; CDR3: CAISDPLYHEQFF; DNA: TGTGCCATCTCAGACCCCTTATATCATGAGCAGTTCTTC